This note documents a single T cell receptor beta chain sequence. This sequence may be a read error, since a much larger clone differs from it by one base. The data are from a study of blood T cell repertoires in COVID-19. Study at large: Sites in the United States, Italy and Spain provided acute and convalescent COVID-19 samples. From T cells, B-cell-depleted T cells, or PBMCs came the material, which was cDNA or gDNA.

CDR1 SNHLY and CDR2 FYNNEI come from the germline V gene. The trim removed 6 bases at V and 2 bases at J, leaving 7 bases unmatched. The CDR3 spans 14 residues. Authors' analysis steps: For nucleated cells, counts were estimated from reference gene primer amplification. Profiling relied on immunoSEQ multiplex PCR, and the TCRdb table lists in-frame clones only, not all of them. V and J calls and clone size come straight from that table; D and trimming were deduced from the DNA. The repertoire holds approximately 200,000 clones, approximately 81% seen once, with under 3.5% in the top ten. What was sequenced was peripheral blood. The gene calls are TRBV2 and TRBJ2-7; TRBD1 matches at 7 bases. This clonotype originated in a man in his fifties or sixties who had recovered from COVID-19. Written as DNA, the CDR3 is TGTGCCAGCAGCCTTAGACAGGGTACCTACGAGCAGTACTTC. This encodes CASSLRQGTYEQYF.